The 21 T cell receptor beta chains listed next were all sequenced from one sample in a study of monozygotic twins with cystic fibrosis. The protocol was immunoSEQ multiplex PCR, while the TCRdb copy is restricted to in-frame clones and leaves out a portion. The sample has tens of thousands of clones; roughly 96% are singletons. Sequenced input: blood. These receptors all come from a girl aged 2 to 9 with cystic fibrosis.

This clone was observed once. A read error may produce the germline difference seen at one junction end. This chain links TRBV30 with TRBJ1-3; D possibly corresponds to TRBD1 (6 bases). The CDR3 is 13 residues long. CDR1 is GTSNPN, CDR2 SVGIG, per germline (reference sequence). The CDR3 here is CGGPPKAGNTIYF. The DNA for the CDR3 is TGCGGGGGCCCACCCAAAGCTGGAAACACCATATATTTT.

This clone has only a few counts. V and J are TRBV9 and TRBJ1-1; D is unresolved. Trimming left V 0 bases short and J 4 bases short, with 7 bases between. This CDR3 spans 13 amino acids. Germline lookup yields CDR1 SGDLS and CDR2 YYNGEE. CDR3 sequence: CASSVERSTEAFF. The CDR3 DNA reads TGTGCCAGCAGCGTAGAAAGATCCACTGAAGCTTTCTTT.

The chain joins TRBV27 to TRBJ1-1; the D is unclear. CDR1 and CDR2 (germline): MNHEY, SMNVEV (reference sequence). The CDR3 has 18 residues. Trimming removed 1 base at V and 1 base at J, with 19 bases between. CDR3 in amino acids: CASSLFRGLRPGNTEAFF. The CDR3 coding sequence is TGTGCCAGCAGTTTATTCCGTGGTTTGCGGCCAGGGAACACTGAAGCTTTCTTT.

This clone was observed a single time. The J gene is TRBJ1-5, the V gene TRBV25-1; D is uncertain. V shed 0 bases and J shed 8 bases, with 14 bases lying between them. Per germline, CDR1 MGHDK and CDR2 SYGVNS. The CDR3 is 15 amino acids. The CDR3 coding sequence is TGTGCCAGCAGTGAATATTTTCATAACGGTGAGCCCCAGCATTTT. This gives the protein CASSEYFHNGEPQHF.

The rearrangement uses TRBV30 and TRBJ2-3; D unresolved. Trimming cost V 7 bases and J 2 bases, with 16 bases left between them. Germline CDR1 and CDR2: GTSNPN and SVGIG (reference sequence). The CDR3 covers 14 residues. This CDR3 is CAFRAQSITDTQYF. CDR3 DNA sequence: TGTGCCTTTAGGGCCCAGAGCATCACAGATACGCAGTATTTT.

The chain has TRBV30 and TRBJ2-7; possible D gene TRBD1, 6 bases. Germline CDR1 reads GTSNPN; CDR2 reads SVGIG (reference sequence). The CDR3 consists of 11 residues. V dropped 5 bases and J dropped 6 bases, with 11 bases sitting between them. CDR3 bases: TGTGCCTGGGGACAGAGTCGCGAGCAGTACTTC. Its protein product is CAWGQSREQYF.

The CDR3 nucleotides read TGTGCCAGCAGCGTAGATCCGACAGCGAACACTGAAGCTTTCTTT. It codes for CASSVDPTANTEAFF. This chain uses TRBV9 with TRBJ1-1, with D perhaps TRBD1 (5 bases). CDR1 is SGDLS and CDR2 is YYNGEE in the germline V gene. The CDR3 sequence is 15 residues long. Trimming cost V 0 bases and J 1 base, with 10 bases left between them.

V usage is TRBV10-3 and J usage is TRBJ1-1; no clear D. CDR3 size: 17 residues. Germline loops: CDR1 ENHRY, CDR2 SYGVKD. V was trimmed by 6 bases and J by 4 bases, leaving 24 bases between them. Here the CDR3 reads CAIRVMTERASGTEAFF. The CDR3 region has the DNA TGTGCCATCAGAGTCATGACCGAAAGGGCCTCGGGCACTGAAGCTTTCTTT.

The CDR3 loop reads CASTSRQGKETQYF. The DNA of the CDR3 is TGTGCCAGCACCTCCCGACAGGGGAAAGAGACCCAGTACTTC. The chain employs TRBV6-1 and TRBJ2-5; 8 bases are a match to TRBD1. This CDR3 spans 14 amino acids. After removal of 7 bases from V and 3 bases from J, the junction contained 7 bases not matched to a gene. Germline CDR1 MNHNS, CDR2 SASEGT.

The V gene is TRBV6-1, the J gene TRBJ2-1, with 9 nucleotides matching TRBD1. The CDR3 is 14 amino acids. V shed 10 bases and J 7 bases; nucleotides not matched to a gene: 11. Germline V gene sequence: CDR1 MNHNS, CDR2 SASEGT. CDR3 loop: CATDPGTGSNEQFF. The CDR3 nucleotides are TGTGCCACCGACCCCGGGACAGGGTCGAATGAGCAGTTCTTC.

This sequence joins TRBV2 and TRBJ1-2, with D possibly being TRBD1 (5 bases). CDR1 is SNHLY, CDR2 FYNNEI, per germline. This CDR3 comprises 11 residues. The V end was cut by 7 bases, the J end by 4 bases, with 7 bases between. The CDR3 loop is CASTTAYGYTF. CDR3 bases: TGTGCCAGCACGACAGCCTATGGCTACACCTTC.

J is TRBJ2-7 and V is TRBV5-6; D may match TRBD1 or TRBD2 (5 bases each). This CDR3 comprises 16 residues. Between the trimmed V and J ends, which lost 3 bases and 7 bases, there was a span of 23 bases. The germline CDR1 and CDR2 sequences are SGHDT and YYEEEE. CDR3 sequence: CASSWNTGLAGNEQYF. The CDR3 DNA reads TGTGCCAGCAGCTGGAACACGGGGCTAGCCGGTAATGAGCAGTACTTC.

This chain uses TRBV14 with TRBJ1-1; D gene uncertain. The germline V and J ends were trimmed by 5 bases and 7 bases, with 14 bases remaining between them. The CDR3 sequence is 13 residues long. Germline values: CDR1 SGHDN, CDR2 FVKESK. The CDR3 nucleotides read TGTGCCAGCAGCGTCGGACCGCACATTGAAGCTTTCTTT. It specifies CASSVGPHIEAFF.

The gene calls are TRBV11-2 and TRBJ2-4; 8 bases are shared with TRBD2. V lost 5 bases, J lost 0 bases, and 15 bases stayed unmatched. Germline lookup yields CDR1 SGHAT and CDR2 FQNNGV. There are 19 residues in the CDR3. The CDR3 DNA sequence: TGTGCCAGCAGCCCCGGAATGCGGGGGGCTCTACTAGCCAAAAACATTCAGTACTTC. Its translation: CASSPGMRGALLAKNIQYF.

The chain links TRBV10-3 to TRBJ1-2, with 7 bases fitting TRBD1. The CDR3 runs 12 residues. Germline V gene lookup returns CDR1 ENHRY and CDR2 SYGVKD. V was pared by 6 bases and J by 8 bases, with 6 bases of the junction left unmatched. DNA for the CDR3: TGTGCCATCAGAACAGGGGCTGGAGGCTACACCTTC. This codes for CAIRTGAGGYTF.

The chain employs TRBV5-6 and TRBJ1-2; no clear D. The germline V gene has CDR1 SGHDT and CDR2 YYEEEE. The V end was cut by 1 base, the J end by 3 bases, with 4 bases between. There are 12 residues in the CDR3. CDR3 sequence reads: CASSLTDYGYTF. The CDR3 coding sequence is TGTGCCAGCAGCTTGACTGACTATGGCTACACCTTC.

The chain uses TRBV6-5 and TRBJ1-1; D is unresolved. Germline V lookup: CDR1 MNHEY, CDR2 SVGAGI. V lost 0 bases to trimming and J lost 3 bases, with 8 bases between them. The CDR3 runs 14 residues. The CDR3 bases are TGTGCCAGCAGTTACTCGAGCGAGTACACTGAAGCTTTCTTT. This codes for CASSYSSEYTEAFF.

The chain carries TRBV13 and TRBJ1-1; D is ambiguous. The CDR3 sequence is 12 residues long. With 4 bases removed from V and 4 bases from J, the gap between germline ends came to 7 bases. Germline lookup yields CDR1 PRHDT and CDR2 FYEKMQ (reference sequence). CDR3 bases: TGTGCCAGCAGCTCCCTAGGCACTGAAGCTTTCTTT. Amino acids: CASSSLGTEAFF.

V usage is TRBV19 and J usage is TRBJ2-2; 7 bases are shared with TRBD1. The junction had 5 bases not matched to a gene; V was cut back by 7 bases and J by 3 bases. The CDR3 runs 14 residues. Looked up from germline, CDR1 is LNHDA and CDR2 is SQIVND (reference sequence). The CDR3 is CASTPTGYTGELFF. The CDR3 coding sequence is TGTGCCAGTACCCCGACAGGGTACACCGGGGAGCTGTTTTTT.

The chain recombines TRBV19 with TRBJ2-2, with D unresolved. V dropped 3 bases and J dropped 5 bases, with 13 bases sitting between them. This CDR3 has 15 amino acids. Germline CDR1 LNHDA, CDR2 SQIVND (reference sequence). The CDR3 protein is CASSIGSTVTGELFF. In nucleotides, the CDR3 is TGTGCCAGTAGTATCGGCTCCACAGTGACCGGGGAGCTGTTTTTT.

V and J are TRBV7-9 and TRBJ2-7, with D possibly matching TRBD2 (6 bases). Per germline, CDR1 SEHNR and CDR2 FQNEAQ (reference sequence). V lost 5 bases, J lost 2 bases, and 10 bases lay in between. The CDR3 covers 13 residues. CDR3 protein: CASSPRGTYEQYF. The CDR3 DNA reads TGTGCCAGCAGCCCCCGGGGGACCTACGAGCAGTACTTC.